This TCR beta chain was obtained from a study of identical twins. TCRdb reprocessed the 5' RACE reads via MiXCR and lists one record per CDR3 protein. The data contain hundreds of thousands of distinct CDR3 sequences, roughly an eighth of them seen just once; the ten biggest clones take up under 2%. CDR3 length: 16 residues. V shed 1 base, J shed 2 bases, and the junction held 4 bases outside the gene matches. Germline assignment: CDR1 KGHSH and CDR2 LQKENI. This sample was shared with a second study, whose subject was yellow fever vaccine responses in identical twins.

This clonotype was obtained from a young woman in good health. Sequencing was done on a sample of PBMCs. This sequence joins TRBV18 and TRBJ2-3; 9 positions agree with TRBD1. CDR3: CASSPLGTGNTDTQYF. CDR3 nucleotide sequence: TGTGCCAGCTCACCACTGGGGACAGGGAACACAGATACGCAGTATTTT.